A selection of T cell receptor beta chains follows, all from one sample in a study of Ad26.COV2.S vaccination and SARS-CoV-2 variants. Generated by immunoSEQ multiplex PCR, the TCRdb table keeps only in-frame clones and is missing some. The sample lists under 550,000 clones, over 75% seen once, with 10% to 15% in the top ten. The material sequenced was peripheral blood, taken in a trial of Ad26.COV2.S vaccine versus placebo. These receptors came from a person aged 18 to 59 who received the Ad26.COV2.S COVID-19 vaccine or a placebo. CDR3s include the opening cysteine and the closing phenylalanine or tryptophan. D genes are given only for firm matches. The size entry is marked missing in some rows and otherwise reads once, few, many or a size class.

TRBD1	15	TRBJ2-4	once	TRBV19	TGTGCCAGTAGTATTGTGACAGGGACCCAAAACATTCAGTACTTC	CASSIVTGTQNIQYF
TRBD2	14	TRBJ2-5	.	TRBV29-1	TGCAGCGTTGCCCGAAGCGGGAGACAAGAGACCCAGTACTTC	CSVARSGRQETQYF
.	16	TRBJ2-7	.	TRBV7-9	TGTGCCAGCAGCGCCAAAACAGGGCGCTTCTTCTACGAGCAGTACTTC	CASSAKTGRFFYEQYF
TRBD1	14	TRBJ2-7	once	TRBV4-3	TGCGCCAGCAGTTTTGACGGGACAGGGGCCGAGCAGTACTTC	CASSFDGTGAEQYF
.	14	TRBJ2-7	few	TRBV19	TGTGCCAGTAGTATAGTTGGGAATAGAGGCGAGCAGTACTTC	CASSIVGNRGEQYF
TRBD1	18	TRBJ2-7	.	TRBV9	TGTGCCAGCAGCGCCCGGACAGGGAATCATTTTGTCTCCTACGAGCAGTACTTC	CASSARTGNHFVSYEQYF
.	13	TRBJ2-7	.	TRBV3-1/TRBV3-2	TGTGCCAGCAGCCAACCAGGGATCTACGAGCAGTACTTC	CASSQPGIYEQYF
.	16	TRBJ2-3	once	TRBV7-3	TGTGCCAGCAGCTCGCACCCTAGCCACGGGAGTAATACGCAGTATTTT	CASSSHPSHGSNTQYF
.	14	TRBJ1-1	.	TRBV18	TGTGCCAGCTCACACGACCAGGGGTACACTGAAGCTTTCTTT	CASSHDQGYTEAFF
.	15	TRBJ2-5	.	TRBV11-3	TGTGCCAGCAGCTCCGGGACTGGACACATAGAGACCCAGTACTTC	CASSSGTGHIETQYF
TRBD2	16	TRBJ2-2	.	TRBV6-2/TRBV6-3	TGTGCCAGCAGTTACTCCGGACTAGCTAAATACGGGGAGCTGTTTTTT	CASSYSGLAKYGELFF
.	16	TRBJ1-2	.	TRBV3-1/TRBV3-2	TGTGCCAGCAGCCAAGACCTGGCGGGAGAAGACTATGGCTACACCTTC	CASSQDLAGEDYGYTF
TRBD1	12	TRBJ1-1	.	TRBV7-9	TGTGCCAGCAGCCGAGGGACAGTTGAAGCTTTCTTT	CASSRGTVEAFF
TRBD2	16	TRBJ2-3	.	TRBV11-3	TGTGCCAGCAGCTTAAATAGCGGGCTCTACACAGATACGCAGTATTTT	CASSLNSGLYTDTQYF
.	12	TRBJ1-2	.	TRBV29-1	TGCAGCGTTCTGGACACGGCCTATGGCTACACCTTC	CSVLDTAYGYTF
.	14	TRBJ2-7	few	TRBV4-1	TGCGCCAGCAGCCAAGAAATTTACTCCTACGAGCAGTACTTC	CASSQEIYSYEQYF
TRBD1	13	TRBJ2-1	.	TRBV25-1	TGTGCCACCCACAGGGGCTCCTACAATGAGCAGTTCTTC	CATHRGSYNEQFF
TRBD2	14	TRBJ2-1	.	TRBV5-6	TGTGCCAGCAGCTGGGGGGGAGAAATCCATGAGCAGTTCTTC	CASSWGGEIHEQFF
.	13	TRBJ2-1	.	TRBV29-1	TGCAGCGTTGAAGAGGTGGGAAACAATGAGCAGTTCTTC	CSVEEVGNNEQFF
.	14	TRBJ2-5	.	TRBV6-5	TGTGCCAGCAGTTACTCGGGACAACAAGAGACCCAGTACTTC	CASSYSGQQETQYF
TRBD1	14	TRBJ1-2	.	TRBV6-5	TGTGCCAGCAGTTACATCCAGGGACAGGGCGGCTACACCTTC	CASSYIQGQGGYTF
.	15	TRBJ2-5	.	TRBV19	TGTGCCAGTAGTCTTACGGGACAACTCCAAGAGACCCAGTACTTC	CASSLTGQLQETQYF
.	12	TRBJ1-5	few	TRBV18	TGTGCCAGCCGGGGGACGGATCAGCCCCAGCATTTT	CASRGTDQPQHF
.	13	TRBJ1-1	.	TRBV13	TGTGCCAGCAGCTCAGCGGTGAACACTGAAGCTTTCTTT	CASSSAVNTEAFF
.	13	TRBJ2-1	.	TRBV7-9	TGTGCCAGCAGCTTAGAACGCAGGGCTGAGCAGTTCTTC	CASSLERRAEQFF
TRBD2	15	TRBJ2-7	.	TRBV2	TGTGCCAGCAGTGAAAATAGCGGGAGGAATCACGAGCAGTACTTC	CASSENSGRNHEQYF
TRBD2	18	TRBJ2-7	.	TRBV7-2	TGTGCCAGCAGCCCCAGAACGGGACTAGCCAAGAGGTCCTACGAGCAGTACTTC	CASSPRTGLAKRSYEQYF
.	13	TRBJ1-3	.	TRBV19	TGTGCCAGTGGGGTAAATGGTGGAAACACCATATATTTT	CASGVNGGNTIYF
.	13	TRBJ1-3	.	TRBV12-3/TRBV12-4	TGTGCCTGCAGCCCGTCCCTGGGAAACACCATATATTTT	CACSPSLGNTIYF
.	15	TRBJ1-1	.	TRBV5-4	TGTGCCAGCAGCCCTCCGACAGGTCTGAACACTGAAGCTTTCTTT	CASSPPTGLNTEAFF
.	15	TRBJ2-7	.	TRBV18	TGTGCCAGCTCACCTGGGCAGGGGGGCTTGAACGAGCAGTACTTC	CASSPGQGGLNEQYF